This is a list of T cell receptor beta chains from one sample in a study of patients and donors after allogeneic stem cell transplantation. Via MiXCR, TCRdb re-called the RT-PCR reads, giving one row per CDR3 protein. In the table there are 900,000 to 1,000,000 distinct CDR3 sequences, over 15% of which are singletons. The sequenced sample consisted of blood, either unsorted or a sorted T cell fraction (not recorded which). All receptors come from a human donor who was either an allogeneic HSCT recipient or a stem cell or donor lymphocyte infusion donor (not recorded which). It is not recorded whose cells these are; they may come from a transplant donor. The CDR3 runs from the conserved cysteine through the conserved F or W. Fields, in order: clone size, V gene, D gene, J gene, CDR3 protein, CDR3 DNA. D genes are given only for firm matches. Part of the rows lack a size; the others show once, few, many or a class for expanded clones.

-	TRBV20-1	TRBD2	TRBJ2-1	CCAPGLAGNEQFF	TGCTGTGCCCCAGGACTAGCGGGGAATGAGCAGTTCTTC
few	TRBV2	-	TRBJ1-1	CASSYYLRGTEAFF	TGTGCCAGCAGTTACTATCTGAGGGGGACTGAAGCTTTCTTT
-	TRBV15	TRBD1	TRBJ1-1	CATSAHDRGTEAFF	TGTGCCACCAGCGCCCATGACAGGGGCACTGAAGCTTTCTTT
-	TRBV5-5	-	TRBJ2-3	CASRSYPGEADTQYF	TGTGCCAGCAGATCGTACCCAGGAGAAGCAGATACGCAGTATTTT
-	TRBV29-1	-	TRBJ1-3	CSVEGDGNTIYF	TGCAGCGTTGAAGGGGATGGAAACACCATATATTTT
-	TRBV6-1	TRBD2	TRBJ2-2	CASTHSGKATGELFF	TGTGCCAGCACCCATAGCGGGAAGGCCACCGGGGAGCTGTTTTTT
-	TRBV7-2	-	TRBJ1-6	CASSLVLPGARNSPLHF	TGTGCCAGCAGCTTAGTCTTACCAGGGGCGAGGAATTCACCCCTCCACTTT
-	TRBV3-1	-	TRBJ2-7	CASSQLKPRHYEQYF	TGTGCCAGCAGCCAGCTAAAACCGCGACATTACGAGCAGTACTTC
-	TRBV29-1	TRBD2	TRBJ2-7	CSVEDPVGGSAYEQYF	TGCAGCGTTGAAGATCCGGTGGGGGGGTCGGCCTACGAGCAGTACTTC
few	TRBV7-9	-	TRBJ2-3	CASSGDQGTDTQYF	TGTGCCAGCAGTGGGGATCAGGGCACAGATACGCAGTATTTT
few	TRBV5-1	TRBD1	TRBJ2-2	CASSEGQPGTGELFF	TGCGCCAGCAGCGAGGGACAGCCGGGGACCGGGGAGCTGTTTTTT
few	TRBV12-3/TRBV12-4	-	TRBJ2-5	CASSLSGYETQYF	TGTGCCAGCAGTTTGTCGGGTTACGAGACCCAGTACTTC
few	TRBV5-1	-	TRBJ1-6	CASSLSKSGVGSPLHF	TGCGCCAGCAGCTTGAGTAAATCAGGGGTGGGTTCACCCCTCCACTTT
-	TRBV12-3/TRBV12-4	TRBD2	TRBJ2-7	CASSSGSGSWSYEQYF	TGTGCCAGCAGTTCAGGGAGCGGGAGTTGGTCCTACGAGCAGTACTTC
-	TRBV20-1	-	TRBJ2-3	CSATLGARTDTQYF	TGCAGTGCTACCCTGGGGGCCCGGACAGATACGCAGTATTTT
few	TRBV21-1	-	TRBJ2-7	CASLIRRGTSYEQYF	TGTGCCAGTCTCATTCGCCGGGGGACCTCCTACGAGCAGTACTTC
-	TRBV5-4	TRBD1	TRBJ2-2	CASSLVTGGIGELFF	TGTGCCAGCAGCTTGGTTACAGGGGGAATCGGGGAGCTGTTTTTT
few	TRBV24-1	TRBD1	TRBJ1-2	CATSDPGTANYGYTF	TGTGCCACCAGTGATCCGGGGACAGCTAACTATGGCTACACCTTC
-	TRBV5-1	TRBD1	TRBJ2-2	CASSWTGDNTGELFF	TGCGCCAGCAGCTGGACAGGAGACAACACCGGGGAGCTGTTTTTT
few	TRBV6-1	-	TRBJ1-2	CASSGGAVRNYGYTF	TGTGCCAGCAGTGGGGGAGCCGTTCGAAACTATGGCTACACCTTC
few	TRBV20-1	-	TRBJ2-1	CSVLSRNYNEQFF	TGCAGTGTCTTATCCCGAAACTACAATGAGCAGTTCTTC
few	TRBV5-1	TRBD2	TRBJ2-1	CASSSGTTQFF	TGCGCCAGCAGCTCAGGGACTACGCAGTTCTTC
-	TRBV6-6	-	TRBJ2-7	CASSPLVEQYF	TGTGCCAGCAGCCCCTTGGTCGAGCAGTACTTC
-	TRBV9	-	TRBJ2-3	CASSVGVTTDTQYF	TGTGCCAGCAGCGTAGGGGTTACCACAGATACGCAGTATTTT
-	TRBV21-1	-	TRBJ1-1	CASSNLVDMNTEAFF	TGTGCCAGCAGCAATTTAGTGGATATGAACACTGAAGCTTTCTTT
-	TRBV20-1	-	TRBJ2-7	CSARPGTPFEQYF	TGCAGTGCGCGTCCCGGGACTCCCTTCGAGCAGTACTTC
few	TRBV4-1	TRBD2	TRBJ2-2	CASTARRRSGGANTGELFF	TGCGCCAGCACCGCAAGGAGGAGAAGCGGGGGGGCTAACACCGGGGAGCTGTTTTTT
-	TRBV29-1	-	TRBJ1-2	CSVTPYTNYGYTF	TGCAGCGTCACCCCCTACACCAACTATGGCTACACCTTC
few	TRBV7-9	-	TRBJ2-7	CASSLGEGRISYEQYF	TGTGCCAGCAGCTTAGGTGAAGGGAGAATCTCCTACGAGCAGTACTTC
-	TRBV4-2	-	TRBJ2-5	CASSQEGSARETQYF	TGTGCCAGCAGCCAAGAGGGATCCGCTCGGGAGACCCAGTACTTC
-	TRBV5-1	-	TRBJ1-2	CASSLAGQIYGYTF	TGCGCCAGCAGCTTGGCAGGACAGATCTATGGCTACACCTTC
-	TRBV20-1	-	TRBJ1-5	CSAPSPPGAPKWAQHF	TGCAGTGCTCCCTCTCCTCCGGGGGCGCCTAAATGGGCCCAGCATTTT
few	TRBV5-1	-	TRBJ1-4	CASSLDLLGREEKLFF	TGCGCCAGCAGCTTGGATCTCCTGGGACGAGAAGAAAAACTGTTTTTT
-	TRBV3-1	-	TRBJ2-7	CASSQPGRGNSYEQYF	TGTGCCAGCAGCCAACCCGGACGCGGAAACTCCTACGAGCAGTACTTC
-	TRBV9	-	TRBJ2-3	CASSVRGTSTDTQYF	TGTGCCAGCAGCGTGCGTGGAACTAGCACAGATACGCAGTATTTT
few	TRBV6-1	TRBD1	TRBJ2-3	CASTDIRTGWDTQYF	TGTGCCAGCACCGATATTCGGACAGGGTGGGATACGCAGTATTTT
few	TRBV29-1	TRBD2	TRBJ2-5	CSVGGQRSGSDETQYF	TGCAGCGTTGGAGGCCAGAGAAGCGGGAGTGACGAGACCCAGTACTTC
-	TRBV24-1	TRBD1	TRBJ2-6	CATSDPGQGFANVLTF	TGTGCCACCAGTGATCCTGGACAGGGATTTGCCAACGTCCTGACTTTC